This TCR beta chain was obtained from a study of blood T cell repertoires in COVID-19. Trimming removed 7 bases at V and 3 bases at J, with 15 bases between. The V gene's germline CDR1 is SEHNR and CDR2 FQNEAQ (reference sequence). This CDR3 has 14 residues. In the source study's methods: By means of reference gene primer amplification, nucleated cell counts were estimated. Some clones are missing from TCRdb's copy, which holds only in-frame ones; the method was immunoSEQ multiplex PCR. Clone size and the V and J calls come from that table; the DNA yielded D and trimming. Of over 250,000 clones listed, around 87% are singletons.

The specimen was peripheral blood. This clonotype was sampled from a woman between 45 and 65 years old with acute or convalescent COVID-19. This chain connects TRBV7-9 to TRBJ2-5; a weak D match, TRBD2 (5 bases). CDR3 nucleotide sequence: TGTGCCAGCAACCTAAGGTCGAGGGAAGAGACCCAGTACTTC. Translated: CASNLRSREETQYF.